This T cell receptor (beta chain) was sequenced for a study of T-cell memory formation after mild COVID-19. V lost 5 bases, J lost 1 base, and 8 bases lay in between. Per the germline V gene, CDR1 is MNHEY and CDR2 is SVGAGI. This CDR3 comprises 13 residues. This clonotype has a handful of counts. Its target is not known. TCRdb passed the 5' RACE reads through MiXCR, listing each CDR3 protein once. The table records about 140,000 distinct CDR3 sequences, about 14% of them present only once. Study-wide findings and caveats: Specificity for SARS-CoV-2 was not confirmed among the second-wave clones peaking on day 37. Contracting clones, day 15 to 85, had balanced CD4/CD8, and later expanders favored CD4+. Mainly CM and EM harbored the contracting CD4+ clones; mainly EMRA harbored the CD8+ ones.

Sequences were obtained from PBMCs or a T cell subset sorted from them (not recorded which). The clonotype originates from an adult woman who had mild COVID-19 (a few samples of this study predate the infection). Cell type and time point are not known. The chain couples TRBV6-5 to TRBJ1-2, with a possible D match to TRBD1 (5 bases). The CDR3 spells CASSLDSNYGYTF. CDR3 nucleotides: TGTGCCAGCAGTCTAGACAGTAACTATGGCTACACCTTC.